The present T cell receptor (beta chain) was sequenced within a study of beta chain features in type 1 diabetes. Study conclusions and caveats: Any HLA type influence on TCRB rearrangement was left unresolved here. Across all four CD4+ subsets, people with type 1 diabetes showed modestly shorter TCRB CDR3s.

Remarks on this clone: As yet, its antigen is unknown.

V gave up 4 bases and J gave up 8 bases; unmatched junction bases: 8. The CDR3 length is 14 residues. Germline values: CDR1 LNHDA, CDR2 SQIVND (reference sequence). What was sequenced were expressed TCRB transcripts, since all of the isolated RNA had been reverse transcribed. The data were produced by immunoSEQ multiplex PCR, yet TCRdb's version contains in-frame clones alone and is incomplete. The sample records fewer than 350,000 clones, 14% to 15% being singletons. Sequenced input: naive CD4+ T cells from blood. The rearrangement joins TRBV19 to TRBJ1-2, with 9 bases identical to TRBD1. The receptor was isolated from a man aged 18 to 29 with type 1 diabetes. The CDR3 bases are TGTGCCAGTAGTACGGGGACAGGGAACAAGGGCTACACCTTC. Its protein product is CASSTGTGNKGYTF.